The 26 T cell receptor beta chains presented below share a single source sample, sequenced in a study of blood T cells in healthy people across ages. Together with a sample-barcoded 5' primer, a J-beta primer mix was included in a second PCR lasting about 6 to 11 cycles. TCRdb passed the 5' RACE reads through MiXCR, listing each CDR3 protein once. The data contain about 1 million distinct CDR3 sequences, more than 40% of them seen just once; the ten biggest clones take up approximately 19%. The sequenced sample was blood. The origin of the receptors is a woman aged 55 to 70 in good health.

This clonotype was seen a few times. The chain combines TRBV20-1 with TRBJ2-1, with D perhaps TRBD2 (6 bases). Germline loops: CDR1 DFQATT, CDR2 SNEGSKA (reference sequence). The length of the CDR3 is 12 residues. V lost 3 bases and J lost 8, with 11 bases in between. CDR3 region: CSARRVADEQFF. CDR3 sequence (DNA): TGCAGTGCTAGGAGGGTAGCGGATGAGCAGTTCTTC.

Many counts were recorded for this clonotype. This rearrangement joins TRBV25-1 to TRBJ2-1, with D possibly matching TRBD1 (6 bases). Per germline, CDR1 MGHDK and CDR2 SYGVNS. The V and J ends lost 2 bases and 9 bases respectively, with 11 bases between them. This CDR3 has 13 residues. For the CDR3, the DNA is TGTGCCAGCAGTGAAACAGGGATACGTGAGCAGTTCTTC. Translated: CASSETGIREQFF.

Of note for this clonotype: Germline is not matched at one junction end, which may reflect a read error. J is TRBJ2-2 and V is TRBV27, with TRBD2 as a possible D gene (6 bases). CDR1 MNHEY and CDR2 SMNVEV come from the germline V gene (reference sequence). CDR3 length equals 15 residues. The CDR3 sequence: CAISPTAGNTGELFF. For the CDR3, the DNA is TGTGCCATCAGTCCCACAGCGGGGAACACCGGGGAGCTGTTTTTT.

This chain connects TRBV15 to TRBJ2-5; D remains ambiguous. The assigned J gene may be wrong: the sequence end matches TRBJ2-1 better. The CDR3 runs to 14 residues. CDR1 is LNHNV, CDR2 YYDKDF, per germline (reference sequence). The CDR3 protein is CATSRGADQETQFF. The DNA for the CDR3 is TGTGCCACCAGCAGAGGCGCAGACCAAGAGACCCAGTTCTTC.

The chain recombines TRBV2 with TRBJ2-7; no reliable D call. V lost 7 bases to trimming and J lost 3 bases, with 10 bases between them. The CDR3 covers 12 residues. Germline V lookup: CDR1 SNHLY, CDR2 FYNNEI. This CDR3 is CASINRFYEQYF. Written as DNA, the CDR3 is TGTGCCAGCATAAACAGATTCTACGAGCAGTACTTC.

V usage is TRBV6-5 and J usage is TRBJ2-1; 8 bases are shared with TRBD2. The J call is doubtful: the DNA matches TRBJ2-7 better. The germline CDR1 and CDR2 sequences are MNHEY and SVGAGI. This CDR3 is built from 15 residues. The CDR3 sequence is CASSNSGRSYNEQYF. CDR3 bases: TGTGCCAGCAGCAACAGCGGGAGATCCTACAATGAGCAGTACTTC.

There are many counts of this clonotype. The chain uses TRBV20-1 and TRBJ1-5; D possibly corresponds to TRBD1 (5 bases). Germline CDR1 is DFQATT and CDR2 is SNEGSKA (reference sequence). The CDR3 consists of 12 residues. Trimming took 3 bases from V and 2 from J, leaving 5 bases between them. As DNA, the CDR3 is TGCAGTGCTAGGACAGGCAATCAGCCCCAGCATTTT. It translates to CSARTGNQPQHF.

This clonotype was recorded only once. This chain connects TRBV28 to TRBJ2-7; 9 bases fit TRBD1. Germline V gene data show CDR1 as MDHEN and CDR2 as SYDVKM. The CDR3 contains 16 residues. The V gene end was trimmed by 2 bases and the J gene end by 6 bases; junction bases not matched to a gene: 11. The DNA for the CDR3 is TGTGCCAGCAGTTTACCGGGACAGGGAATGTCGGGCGAGCAGTACTTC. This sequence encodes CASSLPGQGMSGEQYF.

This clonotype was seen many times. The gene calls are TRBV2 and TRBJ2-1; 8 nucleotides line up with TRBD2. V lost 6 bases, J lost 2 bases, and 3 bases stayed unmatched. This CDR3 has 14 amino acids. Germline V gene lookup returns CDR1 SNHLY and CDR2 FYNNEI. In DNA form, the CDR3 reads TGTGCCAGCAGGCCGGGACTAGCCTACAATGAGCAGTTCTTC. Its translation: CASRPGLAYNEQFF.

This clonotype is a singleton in its sample. The chain combines TRBV20-1 with TRBJ2-5; 11 bases match TRBD2. Losses at the gene ends were 5 bases for V and 5 bases for J; bases not matched to a gene: 7. Germline-derived CDR1 and CDR2 are DFQATT and SNEGSKA (reference sequence). The CDR3 totals 14 residues. In nucleotides, the CDR3 is TGCAGTGCTTATCGCTCTAGCGGGGGGGAGACCCAGTACTTC. This gives the protein CSAYRSSGGETQYF.

The chain is built from TRBV5-1 and TRBJ2-1; weak D call: TRBD2 (6 bases). V was pared by 0 bases and J by 14 bases, with 12 bases between. CDR3 length: 12 residues. The germline CDR1 and CDR2 sequences are SGHRS and YFSETQ. CDR3 in amino acids: CASSLEGLGEFF. The DNA for the CDR3 is TGCGCCAGCAGCTTGGAGGGACTCGGGGAGTTCTTC.

This clonotype has a handful of counts. The V call is TRBV6-2 or TRBV6-3, the J call TRBJ2-3; D might be TRBD2 (6 bases). V lost 7 bases, J lost 5 bases, and 22 bases lay in between. Germline V CDR1 and CDR2: MNHEY, SVGEGT. The CDR3 has 16 residues. The chain's CDR3 is CASTHGDWLVRDTQYF. CDR3 DNA sequence: TGTGCCAGCACCCACGGGGACTGGCTCGTGAGAGATACGCAGTATTTT.

The gene calls are TRBV19 and TRBJ2-5; a possible D gene is TRBD2 (6 bases). V was cut by 3 bases and J by 1 base, with 9 bases left in between. The CDR3 totals 14 residues. The germline V gene has CDR1 LNHDA and CDR2 SQIVND (reference sequence). In DNA, the CDR3 is TGTGCCAGTAGTATCGGAGGGGTCCAAGAGACCCAGTACTTC. Amino acids: CASSIGGVQETQYF.

This clonotype was seen once. This chain links TRBV11-2 with TRBJ2-1, with TRBD2 identical over 9 bases. The CDR3 extends over 16 amino acids. The trim removed 0 bases at V and 7 bases at J, leaving 7 bases unmatched. Germline V gene sequence: CDR1 SGHAT, CDR2 FQNNGV. CDR3 DNA: TGTGCCAGCAGCTTAGAATCTAGCGGGAACTCAAATGAGCAGTTCTTC. Its protein product is CASSLESSGNSNEQFF.

The gene calls are TRBV3-1 and TRBJ1-6; D unclear. Trimming took 2 bases from V and 9 from J, leaving 5 bases between them. Germline V lookup: CDR1 LGHDT, CDR2 YNNKEL (reference sequence). This CDR3 spans 12 amino acids. CDR3 sequence: CASSQPTSPLHF. The CDR3 DNA is TGTGCCAGCAGCCAACCGACTTCACCCCTCCACTTT.

The chain joins TRBV5-1 to TRBJ2-1, with D tentatively TRBD1 (5 bases). The CDR3 has 17 amino acids. CDR1 SGHRS and CDR2 YFSETQ come from the germline V gene. Trimming took 0 bases from V and 6 from J, leaving 19 bases between them. CDR3: CASSLGGARPPGNEQFF. DNA of the CDR3: TGCGCCAGCAGCTTGGGGGGCGCGCGGCCCCCGGGCAATGAGCAGTTCTTC.

The chain has TRBV29-1 and TRBJ2-7, with TRBD1 matching over 7 bases. This CDR3 spans 14 amino acids. Germline V lookup: CDR1 SQVTM, CDR2 ANQGSEA. The V segment lost 8 bases and the J segment 2 bases; nucleotides outside the gene matches: 12. The CDR3 DNA is TGCAGCACTAGAAACGGGGACAGAGCCTACGAGCAGTACTTC. Amino acids: CSTRNGDRAYEQYF.

This chain connects TRBV5-1 to TRBJ2-1; TRBD2 matches at 10 bases. The CDR3 totals 16 residues. Losses at the gene ends were 0 bases for V and 6 bases for J; bases not matched to a gene: 6. From germline, CDR1 is SGHRS and CDR2 YFSETQ. The CDR3 DNA sequence: TGCGCCAGCAGCTTGGCCTCCAGCGGGAGGGCCAATGAGCAGTTCTTC. This codes for CASSLASSGRANEQFF.

This clonotype has more than one count but fewer than ten. The chain joins TRBV29-1 to TRBJ2-4; TRBD2 matches 8 bases. Per the germline V gene, CDR1 is SQVTM and CDR2 is ANQGSEA. There are 13 residues in the CDR3. J was trimmed by 8 bases and V by 5 bases; bases with no gene match: 8. The CDR3 sequence: CSVLLGRADIQYF. Written as DNA, the CDR3 is TGCAGCGTTCTCCTCGGGAGGGCTGACATTCAGTACTTC.

This clonotype was seen a handful of times. The rearrangement links TRBV15 to TRBJ2-7; D gene uncertain. Germline V gene data show CDR1 as LNHNV and CDR2 as YYDKDF (reference sequence). Trimming left V 1 base short and J 7 bases short, with 11 bases between. This CDR3 spans 13 amino acids. The CDR3 nucleotides are TGTGCCACCAGCAGAGGAGGCATCGGAGAGCAGTACTTC. Protein sequence: CATSRGGIGEQYF.

This chain connects TRBV7-9 to TRBJ2-5, with D uncertain. Germline V gene lookup returns CDR1 SEHNR and CDR2 FQNEAQ (reference sequence). This CDR3 has 16 amino acids. The germline V and J ends were trimmed by 5 bases and 5 bases, with 21 bases remaining between them. CDR3 sequence reads: CASSPRDPRSKETQYF. The CDR3, as DNA: TGTGCCAGCAGCCCGCGTGACCCGAGGTCCAAGGAGACCCAGTACTTC.

This clonotype has a handful of counts. The genes are TRBV3-1 and TRBJ2-5; possible D gene TRBD1, 5 bases. Germline values: CDR1 LGHDT, CDR2 YNNKEL (reference sequence). The CDR3 length is 14 residues. The ends were cut back, 1 base at V and 11 bases at J, with 17 bases in the middle. CDR3 amino acids: CASSQGRNAGNQYF. The CDR3 DNA sequence: TGTGCCAGCAGCCAAGGACGTAACGCAGGGAATCAGTACTTC.

The V gene is TRBV5-6, the J gene TRBJ1-2, with D unclear. Trimming stripped 0 bases from V and 4 bases from J, with 16 bases between. The V gene's germline CDR1 is SGHDT and CDR2 YYEEEE. CDR3 length: 16 amino acids. The CDR3 loop reads CASSLVVGRTSYGYTF. The CDR3 region has the DNA TGTGCCAGCAGCTTGGTGGTGGGAAGGACCTCCTATGGCTACACCTTC.

The gene calls are TRBV24-1 and TRBJ2-1; D tentatively fits TRBD1 or TRBD2 (7 bases each). V dropped 0 bases and J dropped 9 bases, with 11 bases sitting between them. This CDR3 comprises 14 residues. CDR1 KGHDR and CDR2 SFDVKD come from the germline V gene. Written as DNA, the CDR3 is TGTGCCACCAGTGATTTGGCAGGGGGGGTTGAGCAGTTCTTC. Encoded protein: CATSDLAGGVEQFF.

The rearrangement links TRBV20-1 to TRBJ2-1, with unresolved D. The CDR3 extends over 15 amino acids. Looked up from germline, CDR1 is DFQATT and CDR2 is SNEGSKA (reference sequence). CDR3 coding DNA: TGCAGCGCCCCCAGTAGGTGGTTTAATAACAATGAGCAGTTCTTC. As protein: CSAPSRWFNNNEQFF.

The chain carries TRBV11-3 and TRBJ2-1; TRBD1 aligns across 7 bases. J lost 9 bases, V lost 5 bases, and 7 bases had no gene match. Germline V gene data show CDR1 as SGHNT and CDR2 as YENEEA. CDR3 length: 13 residues. The CDR3 sequence is CASSVGQLSEQFF. The CDR3 coding sequence is TGTGCCAGCAGCGTGGGACAGCTTAGTGAGCAGTTCTTC.